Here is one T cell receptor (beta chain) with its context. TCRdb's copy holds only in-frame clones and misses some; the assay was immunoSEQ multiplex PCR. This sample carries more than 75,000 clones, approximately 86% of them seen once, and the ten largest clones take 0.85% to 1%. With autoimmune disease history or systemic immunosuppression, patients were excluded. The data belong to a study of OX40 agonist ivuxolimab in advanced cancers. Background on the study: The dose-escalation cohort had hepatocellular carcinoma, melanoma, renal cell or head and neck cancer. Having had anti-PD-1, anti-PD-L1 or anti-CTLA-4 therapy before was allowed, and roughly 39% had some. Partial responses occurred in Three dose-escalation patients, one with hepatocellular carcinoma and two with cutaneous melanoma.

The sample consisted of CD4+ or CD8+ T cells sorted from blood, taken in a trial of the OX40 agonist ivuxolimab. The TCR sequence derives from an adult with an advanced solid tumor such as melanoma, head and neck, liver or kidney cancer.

For the CDR3, the DNA is TGCGCCAGCAGCCTAGGTCAGACAGGGGCAACCTACGAGCAGTACTTC. It specifies CASSLGQTGATYEQYF. The rearrangement uses TRBV4-1 and TRBJ2-7; 8 positions match TRBD1. Germline V lookup: CDR1 MGHRA, CDR2 YSYEKL. The junction had 10 bases not matched to a gene; V was cut back by 4 bases and J by 2 bases. The CDR3 is made up of 16 amino acids.